This is a list of T cell receptor beta chains from one sample in a study of CD8+ T cells in alopecia areata. TCRdb's table, derived via immunoSEQ multiplex PCR, lists solely in-frame clones and lacks some. The table includes roughly 200,000 clones, roughly 50% detected once. This material consisted of CD8+ T cells sorted from blood, taken at week 24, from a patient treated with tofacitinib. Source of these receptors: a human donor with alopecia areata. The CDR3 runs from the conserved cysteine through the conserved F or W. Each record gives: clone size, V gene, D gene, J gene, CDR3 DNA, CDR3 protein. D genes are given only for firm matches. The size entry is marked missing in some rows and otherwise reads once, few, many or a size class.

>NA|TRBV30|TRBD1|TRBJ2-7
TGTGCCTCGGACAGGGAGGAATGGGACGAGCAGTACTTC
CASDREEWDEQYF
>few|TRBV6-6|NA|TRBJ1-2
TGTGCCAGCCTGGCTAACTATGGCTACACCTTC
CASLANYGYTF
>NA|TRBV30|TRBD1|TRBJ1-2
TGTGCCTGGAGTGGAGACCAAGGACAGGGAGTGGATGGCTACACCTTC
CAWSGDQGQGVDGYTF
>NA|TRBV7-2|NA|TRBJ1-6
TGTGCCAGCAGCACAAAGGCAGGTGCAGAGTCACCCCTCCACTTT
CASSTKAGAESPLHF
>few|TRBV9|TRBD2|TRBJ2-6
TGTGCCAGCAGACCTCGACTAGCGGGGCTTCCCTCTGGGGCCAACGTCCTGACTTTC
CASRPRLAGLPSGANVLTF
>NA|TRBV6-5|NA|TRBJ1-5
TGTGCCAGCAGTACCGGGACAAGCAATCAGCCCCAGCATTTT
CASSTGTSNQPQHF
>once|TRBV7-8|NA|TRBJ2-2
TGTGCCACTTTGAGCAGGCCCGGGGAGCTGTTTTTT
CATLSRPGELFF
>NA|TRBV11-2|TRBD1|TRBJ1-1
TGTGCCAGCAGCTTGGCAGGGGGGAACACTGAAGCTTTCTTT
CASSLAGGNTEAFF
>NA|TRBV7-2|NA|TRBJ2-7
TGTGCCAGCAGCCCCTGGGAGAGCTACGAGCAGTACTTC
CASSPWESYEQYF
>NA|TRBV6-5|NA|TRBJ1-2
TGTGCCAGCAGGGGCAGGGGAAACTATGGCTACACCTTC
CASRGRGNYGYTF
>NA|TRBV9|NA|TRBJ2-5
TGTGCCAGCAGCGCTCAACTCGCAGAGACCCAGTACTTC
CASSAQLAETQYF
>NA|TRBV29-1|NA|TRBJ1-2
TGCAGCGTTGAAGATGGCGGCAGAGCAAACTATGGCTACACCTTC
CSVEDGGRANYGYTF
>once|TRBV11-1|TRBD1|TRBJ2-2
TGTGCCAGCAGTTACAGGGGGAACACCGGGGAGCTGTTTTTT
CASSYRGNTGELFF
>NA|TRBV4-3|NA|TRBJ1-1
TGCGCCAGCAGCCACACCCGGGAGGGGGTAGGGATGGCTTTCTTT
CASSHTREGVGMAFF
>NA|TRBV5-1|NA|TRBJ2-3
TGCGCCAGCAGCTTGGCACGAGCTAGCACAGATACGCAGTATTTT
CASSLARASTDTQYF
>few|TRBV4-3|TRBD1|TRBJ1-1
TGCGCCAGCAGCCAGGTTGACAGGGGATACACTGAAGCTTTCTTT
CASSQVDRGYTEAFF
>NA|TRBV11-2|NA|TRBJ1-1
TGTGCCAGCAGCTTAGTCTCGACAGCTGAAGCTTTCTTT
CASSLVSTAEAFF
>NA|TRBV30|NA|TRBJ1-5
TGTGCCTGGAGTGATGGGAATCAGCCCCAGCATTTT
CAWSDGNQPQHF
>NA|TRBV25-1|NA|TRBJ1-1
TGTGCCAGCAGTCCGAGGGGCAGATTGAACACTGAAGCTTTCTTT
CASSPRGRLNTEAFF
>NA|TRBV4-2|TRBD2|TRBJ2-7
TGTGCCAGCAGCCAAGTGGGAGGGGTAAACGAGCAGTACTTC
CASSQVGGVNEQYF
>NA|TRBV30|NA|TRBJ2-7
TGTGCCTGGAGTGTAGTCAAGGGACACGAGCAGTACTTC
CAWSVVKGHEQYF
>once|TRBV5-6|NA|TRBJ2-5
TGTGCCAGCAGTCTCTCGAGGTCACAAGAGACCCAGTACTTC
CASSLSRSQETQYF
>NA|TRBV30|NA|TRBJ2-7
TGTGCCTGGAGTGGGTCAAACACGTACGAGCAGTACTTC
CAWSGSNTYEQYF
>few|TRBV13|TRBD1|TRBJ2-3
TGTGCCAGCAGCCCATCTACAGGGGCCACAGATACGCAGTATTTT
CASSPSTGATDTQYF
>NA|TRBV7-3|TRBD2|TRBJ2-1
TGTGCCAGCAGCTTAACACTAGCGGGGGTCAATGAGCAGTTCTTC
CASSLTLAGVNEQFF
>few|TRBV29-1|TRBD1|TRBJ2-7
TGCAGCGTTGAAGGTGACAGGGACTACGAGCAGTACTTC
CSVEGDRDYEQYF
>few|TRBV19|NA|TRBJ1-1
TGTGCCAGTACCGGTTACCGGGACACCTTGAACACTGAAGCTTTCTTT
CASTGYRDTLNTEAFF
>NA|TRBV30|NA|TRBJ2-2
TGTGCCTGGAGTGGGGCAGACCACCGGGAGCTGTTTTTT
CAWSGADHRELFF
>NA|TRBV7-8|TRBD1|TRBJ1-1
TGTGCCAGCAGCCACTCAGAGACAGGGGTAGGCACTGAAGCTTTCTTT
CASSHSETGVGTEAFF
>NA|TRBV5-1|NA|TRBJ2-5
TGCGCCAGCAGCTTGGGCGGCCGGCTCCAAGAGACCCAGTACTTC
CASSLGGRLQETQYF
>NA|TRBV4-3|NA|TRBJ2-2
TGCGCCAGCAGCCCCGCAGGGCCAAACACCGGGGAGCTGTTTTTT
CASSPAGPNTGELFF
>NA|TRBV4-3|NA|TRBJ1-2
TGCGCCAGCAGCCAAGATCTTGAAGGACCCTATGGCTACACCTTC
CASSQDLEGPYGYTF
>NA|TRBV29-1|NA|TRBJ1-2
TGCAGCGCCGAGGAAGGGGCCTATGGCTACACCTTC
CSAEEGAYGYTF